The sequence of this T cell receptor beta chain was determined in a study of T-cell memory formation after mild COVID-19. CDR3 length: 15 amino acids. V was trimmed by 3 bases and J by 0 bases, leaving 13 bases between them. Germline V gene data show CDR1 as DFQATT and CDR2 as SNEGSKA (reference sequence). As regards this clonotype: The antigen is unknown.

After 5'RACE with constant-segment primers, TCR alpha and TCR beta cDNA libraries carrying sample barcodes and UMIs were obtained. TCRdb fed the 5' RACE reads into MiXCR, producing one record per CDR3 protein. The sample has roughly 560,000 distinct CDR3 sequences, just over 20% seen once. Study conclusions and caveats: Mostly located in CM and EM were contracting CD4+ clones, with contracting CD8+ clones located in EMRA. Among clones contracting day 15 to 85, CD4/CD8 was balanced, whereas later expanders leaned CD4+.

The source is an adult woman who had mild COVID-19 (a few samples of this study predate the infection). Cell type and time point are not known. Input material: PBMCs or a T cell subset sorted from them (not recorded which). This chain joins TRBV20-1 and TRBJ2-3, with D perhaps matching TRBD2 (6 bases). CDR3 amino acids: CSARGGTSSTDTQYF. Written as DNA, the CDR3 is TGCAGTGCTAGGGGTGGGACTTCTAGCACAGATACGCAGTATTTT.